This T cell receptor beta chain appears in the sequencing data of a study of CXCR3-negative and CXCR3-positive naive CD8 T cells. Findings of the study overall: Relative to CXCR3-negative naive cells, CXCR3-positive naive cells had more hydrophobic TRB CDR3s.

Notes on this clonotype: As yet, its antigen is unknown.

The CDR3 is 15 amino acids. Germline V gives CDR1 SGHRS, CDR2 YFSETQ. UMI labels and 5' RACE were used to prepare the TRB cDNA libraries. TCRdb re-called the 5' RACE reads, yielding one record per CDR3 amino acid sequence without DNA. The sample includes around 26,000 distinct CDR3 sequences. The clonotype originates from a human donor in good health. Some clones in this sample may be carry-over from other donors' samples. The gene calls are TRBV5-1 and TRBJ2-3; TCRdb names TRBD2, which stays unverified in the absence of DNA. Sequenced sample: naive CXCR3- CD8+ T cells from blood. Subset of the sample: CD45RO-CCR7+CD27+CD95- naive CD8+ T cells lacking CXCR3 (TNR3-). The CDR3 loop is CASSLAARETDTQYF.